Below, 29 T cell receptor beta chains from the same sample are listed, as sequenced in a study of graft-versus-host responses after intestinal transplantation. The antigens of these receptors remain unknown. Method: immunoSEQ multiplex PCR; TCRdb's copy keeps in-frame clones and lacks some. The table includes under 85,000 clones, just under 95% detected once. The material was unstimulated CD8+ T cells sorted from spleen or lymph node cells, obtained before intestinal transplant. Receptors were obtained from a human donor who received an intestinal transplant.

The chain is built from TRBV7-3 and TRBJ2-1, with 10 nucleotides matching TRBD2. Trimming took 0 bases from V and 4 from J; bases not matched to a gene: 3. The germline V gene has CDR1 SGHTA and CDR2 FQGTGA. This CDR3 has 16 amino acids. The CDR3 spells CASSLTGTSEYNEQFF. The CDR3 DNA follows: TGTGCCAGCAGCTTAACGGGGACTAGCGAGTACAATGAGCAGTTCTTC.

This rearrangement joins TRBV30 to TRBJ2-1; TRBD2 might be the D (5 bases). Trimming shortened V by 2 bases and J by 6 bases, and 8 bases separated the two germline ends. Germline values: CDR1 GTSNPN, CDR2 SVGIG (reference sequence). CDR3 length equals 12 residues. CDR3 region: CAWSITSNEQFF. The CDR3 coding sequence is TGTGCCTGGAGTATAACTAGCAATGAGCAGTTCTTC.

The chain combines TRBV9 with TRBJ1-1; TRBD1 agrees at 9 bases. V shed 5 bases, J shed 6 bases, and the junction held 11 bases outside the gene matches. The CDR3 is 15 residues long. Germline CDR1 is SGDLS and CDR2 is YYNGEE. For the CDR3, the DNA is TGTGCCAGCAGTTCTACAGGGGGCCCGGATGCTGAAGCTTTCTTT. Residues: CASSSTGGPDAEAFF. The full variable domain, completed using reference TRBV9 and TRBJ1-1, is DSGVTQTPKHLITATGQRVTLRCSPRSGDLSVYWYQQSLDQGLQFLIQYYNGEERAKGNILERFSAQQFPDLHSELNLSSLELGDSALYFCASSSTGGPDAEAFFGQGTRLTVV.

V and J are TRBV19 and TRBJ2-7; the D is unclear. The CDR3 extends over 14 amino acids. Trimming stripped 1 base from V and 4 bases from J, with 11 bases between. From germline, CDR1 is LNHDA and CDR2 SQIVND (reference sequence). The chain's CDR3 is CASSIAGPHYEQYF. The CDR3 region has the DNA TGTGCCAGTAGTATAGCGGGTCCCCATTACGAGCAGTACTTC.

The V gene is TRBV6-5, the J gene TRBJ2-7, with D unclear. This CDR3 region has 13 residues. Germline CDR1 MNHEY, CDR2 SVGAGI. The V end lost 5 bases, the J end lost 5 bases, and 13 bases lay between the germline ends. CDR3 in amino acids: CASSEFTVNEQYF. As DNA, the CDR3 is TGTGCCAGCAGTGAATTTACAGTCAACGAGCAGTACTTC.

This sequence joins TRBV19 and TRBJ2-7, with 8 positions matching TRBD1. V trimming: 5 bases; J trimming: 1 base; junction bases outside the gene matches: 10. This CDR3 is built from 16 residues. Germline values: CDR1 LNHDA, CDR2 SQIVND (reference sequence). CDR3 sequence (DNA): TGTGCCAGTAGTCCCGCCGCTGGACAGGGTTCCTACGAGCAGTACTTC. Translation gives CASSPAAGQGSYEQYF. Filled out from reference TRBV19 and TRBJ2-7, the complete variable domain reads DGGITQSPKYLFRKEGQNVTLSCEQNLNHDAMYWYRQDPGQGLRLIYYSQIVNDFQKGDIAEGYSVSREKKESFPLTVTSAQKNPTAFYLCASSPAAGQGSYEQYFGPGTRLTVT.

This chain links TRBV9 with TRBJ2-1, with 12 positions matching TRBD2. Germline loops: CDR1 SGDLS, CDR2 YYNGEE. This CDR3 is 16 amino acids long. J gave up 6 bases and V 4 bases, and 8 bases lay outside the gene matches. DNA of the CDR3: TGTGCCAGCAGCTCTAGCGGGGGGGTCAATACCAATGAGCAGTTCTTC. Translating gives CASSSSGGVNTNEQFF.

The count of this clone is one. V is TRBV7-9 and J is TRBJ2-7, with D perhaps matching TRBD1 (5 bases). V lost 2 bases, J lost 4 bases, and 12 bases lay in between. Germline lookup yields CDR1 SEHNR and CDR2 FQNEAQ (reference sequence). This CDR3 contains 14 residues. CDR3 protein: CASSLMQGNYEQYF. CDR3 in DNA: TGTGCCAGCAGCTTAATGCAGGGAAATTACGAGCAGTACTTC. Together with reference TRBV7-9 and TRBJ2-7, the CDR3 gives the full variable domain: DTGVSQNPRHKITKRGQNVTFRCDPISEHNRLYWYRQTLGQGPEFLTYFQNEAQLEKSRLLSDRFSAERPKGSFSTLEIQRTEQGDSAMYLCASSLMQGNYEQYFGPGTRLTVT.

This clone has only one observation. This chain links TRBV25-1 with TRBJ2-5; possible D gene TRBD1, 5 bases. V lost 4 bases and J 2 bases, leaving 8 bases between the germline ends. From germline, CDR1 is MGHDK and CDR2 SYGVNS. The CDR3 loop spans 13 amino acids. CDR3 nucleotides: TGTGCCAGCAGTGGATACAGGCAAGAGACCCAGTACTTC. It translates to CASSGYRQETQYF.

V is TRBV18 and J is TRBJ2-7; 13 bases are a match to TRBD2. The length of the CDR3 is 14 residues. V shed 6 bases, J shed 6 bases, and the junction held 5 bases outside the gene matches. CDR1 KGHSH and CDR2 LQKENI come from the germline V gene. In DNA form, the CDR3 reads TGTGCCAGCTCCTTACTAGCGGGAGGGCTCGAGCAGTACTTC. Translation gives CASSLLAGGLEQYF.

The chain links TRBV27 to TRBJ2-1, with TRBD1 matching over 8 bases. Germline CDR1 MNHEY, CDR2 SMNVEV (reference sequence). V lost 8 bases, J lost 6 bases, and 3 bases stayed unmatched. The CDR3 consists of 12 residues. The CDR3 region has the DNA TGTGCCAGCGGAGACAGGGGCAATGAGCAGTTCTTC. This translates into CASGDRGNEQFF.

This chain connects TRBV28 to TRBJ1-3, with TRBD1 as a possible D gene (5 bases). The CDR3 totals 14 residues. Looked up from germline, CDR1 is MDHEN and CDR2 is SYDVKM. V was shortened by 1 base and J by 2 bases, with 6 bases between the two germline ends. CDR3 DNA: TGTGCCAGCAGTTTATCAGGGACTGGAAACACCATATATTTT. It encodes CASSLSGTGNTIYF.

V usage is TRBV11-2 and J usage is TRBJ2-7; TRBD2 might be the D (5 bases). The CDR3 has 15 amino acids. Germline V gene sequence: CDR1 SGHAT, CDR2 FQNNGV. V was shortened by 2 bases and J by 5 bases, with 16 bases between the two germline ends. The CDR3: CASSLRGRMLDEQYF. The CDR3 DNA is TGTGCCAGCAGCTTACGGGGTAGGATGTTGGACGAGCAGTACTTC.

The chain has TRBV2 and TRBJ1-2, with D perhaps TRBD1 (6 bases). V was shortened by 3 bases and J by 5 bases, with 16 bases between the two germline ends. Per germline, CDR1 SNHLY and CDR2 FYNNEI. This CDR3 is 15 amino acids long. DNA for the CDR3: TGTGCCAGCAGTGAGGGGGCAGGACCACGGTATGGCTACACCTTC. As protein: CASSEGAGPRYGYTF.

V is TRBV4-2 and J is TRBJ2-1; 9 nucleotides agree with TRBD2. The CDR3 consists of 15 residues. The trim removed 0 bases at V and 7 bases at J, leaving 4 bases unmatched. Germline V gene data show CDR1 as LGHNA and CDR2 as YNFKEQ. In DNA, the CDR3 is TGTGCCAGCAGCCAAGATTCGACTAGCGGAAATGAGCAGTTCTTC. It specifies CASSQDSTSGNEQFF.

The chain is built from TRBV23-1 and TRBJ2-5; a weak D match, TRBD2 (8 bases). TRBV23-1 is an open reading frame, and its role is uncertain. This CDR3 is 15 amino acids long. V lost 8 bases to trimming and J lost 3 bases, with 19 bases between them. As DNA, the CDR3 is TGCGCCAGCTACAACGGCGGGGGGACAGAAGAGACCCAGTACTTC. Translation gives CASYNGGGTEETQYF.

This clone turned up a few times. The gene calls are TRBV6-1 and TRBJ1-1, with D possibly being TRBD1 (6 bases). This CDR3 contains 15 residues. V was shortened by 2 bases and J by 5 bases, with 15 bases between the two germline ends. Germline CDR1 reads MNHNS; CDR2 reads SASEGT. The CDR3, as DNA: TGTGCCAGCAGTGAACAAACGCAAGGGGGGACTGAAGCTTTCTTT. It codes for CASSEQTQGGTEAFF.

This chain links TRBV2 with TRBJ2-1; 9 bases match TRBD2. The CDR3 loop spans 20 amino acids. After removal of 7 bases from V and 0 bases from J, the junction contained 19 bases not matched to a gene. Germline V CDR1 and CDR2: SNHLY, FYNNEI. The CDR3 protein is CASILWLAGVHGSSYNEQFF. The CDR3 coding sequence is TGTGCCAGCATTTTATGGTTAGCGGGAGTCCATGGTAGCTCCTACAATGAGCAGTTCTTC.

V and J are TRBV27 and TRBJ2-6, with D possibly being TRBD2 (6 bases). The CDR3 is 15 amino acids. Trimming cost V 5 bases and J 4 bases, with 12 bases left between them. CDR1 and CDR2 from the germline V gene are MNHEY and SMNVEV (reference sequence). The CDR3 protein is CASSPGGLGANVLTF. CDR3 in DNA: TGTGCCAGCAGTCCCGGGGGTTTAGGGGCCAACGTCCTGACTTTC.

This CDR3 reads CASSFLDLNTEAFF. In DNA form, the CDR3 reads TGCGCCAGCAGCTTCCTGGACCTGAACACTGAAGCTTTCTTT. This chain uses TRBV5-1 with TRBJ1-1; no reliable D call. The length of the CDR3 is 14 residues. V was clipped by 2 bases and J by 0 bases, with 8 bases between them. Per germline, CDR1 SGHRS and CDR2 YFSETQ.

CDR3 in DNA: TGTGCCAGCTCAACCTTTGCGACGGGAGAGGAGACCCAGTACTTC. Protein: CASSTFATGEETQYF. The chain carries TRBV18 and TRBJ2-5, with D perhaps TRBD2 (6 bases). V shed 5 bases and J shed 5 bases, with 18 bases lying between them. The CDR3 consists of 15 residues. Germline-derived CDR1 and CDR2 are KGHSH and LQKENI.

The rearrangement links TRBV30 to TRBJ2-1; the D gene could be TRBD1 or TRBD2 (6 bases each). Germline CDR1 and CDR2: GTSNPN and SVGIG (reference sequence). V was trimmed by 0 bases and J by 2 bases, leaving 20 bases between them. This CDR3 region has 18 residues. The CDR3 sequence: CAWSVSPGALNAYNEQFF. The CDR3 coding sequence is TGTGCCTGGAGTGTATCTCCGGGGGCTCTGAATGCCTACAATGAGCAGTTCTTC.

The chain is built from TRBV10-3 and TRBJ1-4; D not certain. This CDR3 has 16 residues. V was trimmed by 0 bases and J by 11 bases, leaving 19 bases between them. In germline, CDR1 is ENHRY, CDR2 SYGVKD. CDR3 loop: CAISESKEGANPKLFF. CDR3 nucleotide sequence: TGTGCCATCAGTGAGTCGAAGGAGGGCGCTAACCCGAAACTGTTTTTT.

V gene TRBV7-8 combines with J gene TRBJ2-3; 9 nucleotides agree with TRBD2. This CDR3 is built from 17 residues. J gave up 2 bases and V 1 base, and 7 bases lay outside the gene matches. Germline-derived CDR1 and CDR2 are SGHVS and FQNEAQ. CDR3 DNA: TGTGCCAGCAGCTTAGTCCAGCGGGAGGACCCCACAGATACGCAGTATTTT. Translated: CASSLVQREDPTDTQYF.

V usage is TRBV4-1 and J usage is TRBJ1-2; D uncertain. Germline CDR1 is MGHRA and CDR2 is YSYEKL. The CDR3 is 15 residues long. Trimming cost V 4 bases and J 8 bases, with 20 bases left between them. For the CDR3, the DNA is TGCGCCAGCAGCCGCCTAAGGTACCTGACGATCGGCTACACCTTC. Protein product: CASSRLRYLTIGYTF.

This rearrangement joins TRBV10-2 to TRBJ1-2; 8 bases agree with TRBD1. Per germline, CDR1 WSHSY and CDR2 SAAADI. The CDR3 has 16 amino acids. The V segment lost 3 bases and the J segment 1 base; nucleotides outside the gene matches: 7. CDR3 loop: CASSDIRTGLNYGYTF. CDR3 nucleotide sequence: TGCGCCAGCAGTGATATCCGGACAGGGCTTAACTATGGCTACACCTTC.

The rearrangement uses TRBV2 and TRBJ2-2; 14 bases are shared with TRBD2. CDR3 length: 17 amino acids. Trimming cost V 8 bases and J 5 bases; bases outside gene matches: 10. Germline CDR1 is SNHLY and CDR2 is FYNNEI. CDR3 amino acids: CASLPFGLAGGTGELFF. The CDR3 bases are TGTGCCAGCTTACCCTTCGGACTAGCGGGAGGAACCGGGGAGCTGTTTTTT.

The CDR3 nucleotides read TGTGCCAGCAGCTTAGATCCGGGCACAACCTACGAGCAGTACTTC. Its translation: CASSLDPGTTYEQYF. The chain employs TRBV11-2 and TRBJ2-7; no clear D gene. This CDR3 is 15 amino acids long. CDR1 and CDR2 (germline): SGHAT, FQNNGV. V lost 0 bases to trimming and J lost 2 bases, with 11 bases between them.

The chain couples TRBV28 to TRBJ2-7; 10 positions match TRBD1. The CDR3 consists of 16 residues. J was trimmed by 0 bases and V by 3 bases; bases with no gene match: 5. CDR1 and CDR2 from the germline V gene are MDHEN and SYDVKM. CDR3 region: CASSFSDRGSSYEQYF. In nucleotides, the CDR3 is TGTGCCAGCAGTTTTTCGGACAGGGGGAGCTCCTACGAGCAGTACTTC.